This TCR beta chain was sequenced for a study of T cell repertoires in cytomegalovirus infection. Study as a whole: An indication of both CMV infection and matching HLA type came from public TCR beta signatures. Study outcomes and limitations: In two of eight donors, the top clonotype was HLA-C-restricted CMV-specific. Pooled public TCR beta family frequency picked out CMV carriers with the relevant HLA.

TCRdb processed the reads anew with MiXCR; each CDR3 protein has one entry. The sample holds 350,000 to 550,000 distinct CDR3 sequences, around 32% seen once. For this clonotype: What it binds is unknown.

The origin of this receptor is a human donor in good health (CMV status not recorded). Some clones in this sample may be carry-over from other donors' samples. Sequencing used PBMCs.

In nucleotides, the CDR3 is TGTGCCAGTAGTAAAGATTGGGGGACGAACACCGGGGAGCTGTTTTTT. Translated: CASSKDWGTNTGELFF. The genes are TRBV19 and TRBJ2-2, with D perhaps being TRBD1 or TRBD2 (5 bases each). CDR1 and CDR2 (germline): LNHDA, SQIVND (reference sequence). CDR3 length: 16 amino acids. The germline V and J ends were trimmed by 4 bases and 0 bases, with 12 bases remaining between them.